This T cell receptor (beta chain) emerged from a study of CD8 T cells in Susac syndrome. When the RNA was reverse transcribed, random hexamers were used with an input of roughly 0.45 to 1 ug. TCRdb called the immunoSEQ multiplex PCR reads again in MiXCR, with one record for every CDR3 protein. The sample lists 190,000 or so distinct CDR3 sequences; around 95% were seen once. High-throughput TCR beta sequencing covered peripheral CD8+ and CD4+ T cells. The patients serving as multiple sclerosis controls were treatment-naive. They had stable or active relapsing-remitting disease and fulfilled revised McDonald criteria. Bulk CD8+ and CD4+ cells came from magnetic negative isolation; CD8+ TEMRA by FACS. V shed 2 bases and J shed 0 bases, with 4 bases lying between them. Germline assignment: CDR1 DFQATT and CDR2 SNEGSKA (reference sequence). CDR3 length equals 12 residues.

Source material: CD4+ T cells from PBMCs. This TCR was recovered from a human donor with multiple sclerosis. The chain links TRBV20-1 to TRBJ2-5; D gene uncertain. CDR3 residues: CSARQDQETQYF. The CDR3 nucleotides are TGCAGTGCTAGACAGGACCAAGAGACCCAGTACTTC.